This T cell receptor beta chain was captured in a study of T cells after yellow fever vaccination. With 0 bases removed from V and 3 bases from J, the gap between germline ends came to 15 bases. This CDR3 comprises 16 residues. In this sample, this clonotype turned up once. As yet, its antigen is unknown. Points from the study as a whole: Post-booster repertoires again held most primary-vaccination clones (roughly 96% CD4, 85% to 90% CD8). Clonotype sharing between CD4 and CD8 compartments was small. Repertoires sorted by FACS could include abundant clonotypes that are contaminants from the bulk population.

A universal primer site and UMIs were added as TCR cDNA was made by 5'RACE template switching. TCRdb itself ran the 5' RACE reads through MiXCR, one entry per CDR3 protein. Of under 200,000 distinct CDR3 sequences listed, 11% are singletons. The clonotype originates from a man between 18 and 35 years old who received the YFV17D yellow fever vaccine. The chain couples TRBV5-3 to TRBJ2-5; the D gene is possibly TRBD1 (5 bases). TRBV5-3 is an open reading frame, and its role is uncertain. This specimen was CD8+ T cells sorted from PBMCs, taken 15 days after the yellow fever booster vaccination. The CDR3 spells CARSLARQGWKETQYF. In DNA form, the CDR3 reads TGTGCCAGAAGCTTGGCCAGGCAGGGATGGAAAGAGACCCAGTACTTC.